These 9 T cell receptor beta chains were sequenced from one sample in a study of cytomegalovirus exposure and HLA in healthy donors. PCR involved 60 Vbeta and 13 Jbeta primers. The table came from immunoSEQ multiplex PCR; TCRdb's copy has only in-frame clones and leaves some out. Altogether around 97,000 clones are present, around three quarters being singletons, with the ten largest covering about 4%. The sequenced sample consisted of PBMCs. The receptor set was obtained from a man aged 50-60 years in good health and CMV-seropositive.

The rearrangement uses TRBV7-2 and TRBJ2-7, with 8 bases fitting TRBD1. Germline V CDR1 and CDR2: SGHTA, FQGNSA. The V segment lost 5 bases and the J segment 6 bases; nucleotides outside the gene matches: 12. The CDR3 is made up of 15 amino acids. The CDR3 here is CASSGRQGRGVEQYF. CDR3 coding DNA: TGTGCCAGCAGCGGCAGACAGGGGCGAGGGGTCGAGCAGTACTTC. The whole variable domain, filled in from reference TRBV7-2 and TRBJ2-7, reads GAGVSQSPSNKVTEKGKDVELRCDPISGHTALYWYRQSLGQGLEFLIYFQGNSAPDKSGLPSDRFSAERTGGSVSTLTIQRTQQEDSAVYLCASSGRQGRGVEQYFGPGTRLTVT.

The chain couples TRBV5-1 to TRBJ2-7; 14 bases match TRBD2. The germline V gene has CDR1 SGHRS and CDR2 YFSETQ. This CDR3 comprises 17 residues. V dropped 4 bases and J dropped 2; count of bases not matched to a gene: 8. CDR3: CASSPAGTSGRTYEQYF. CDR3 coding DNA: TGCGCCAGCAGCCCTGCCGGGACTAGCGGGAGAACCTACGAGCAGTACTTC.

This chain joins TRBV5-1 and TRBJ2-3; TRBD2 agrees at 11 bases. J lost 3 bases, V lost 0 bases, and 6 bases had no gene match. The V gene's germline CDR1 is SGHRS and CDR2 YFSETQ. This CDR3 spans 17 amino acids. CDR3 in DNA: TGCGCCAGCAGCTTGGCCCGCGGGACTAGCGGAACAGATACGCAGTATTTT. Residues: CASSLARGTSGTDTQYF.

CDR3: CASSTRPGLAGGLEETQYF. DNA of the CDR3: TGTGCCAGCAGCACTAGACCGGGACTAGCGGGAGGGCTTGAAGAGACCCAGTACTTC. The chain recombines TRBV28 with TRBJ2-5, with 16 positions matching TRBD2. This CDR3 is built from 19 residues. J lost 3 bases, V lost 6 bases, and 13 bases had no gene match. CDR1 and CDR2 (germline): MDHEN, SYDVKM.

The gene calls are TRBV2 and TRBJ2-3; the match to TRBD2 covers 14 bases. The CDR3 consists of 17 residues. Germline loops: CDR1 SNHLY, CDR2 FYNNEI. Trimming cost V 4 bases and J 3 bases; bases outside gene matches: 6. CDR3 in amino acids: CASSVGLAGGGTDTQYF. CDR3 bases: TGTGCCAGCAGTGTAGGACTAGCGGGAGGAGGGACAGATACGCAGTATTTT.

Only a few counts were recorded for this clone. In DNA form, the CDR3 reads TGTGCCAGCAGCACAGGACAGGCGTCGACCCAGTACTTC. This encodes CASSTGQASTQYF. The chain is built from TRBV7-2 and TRBJ2-5; 7 nucleotides line up with TRBD1. Germline V gene data show CDR1 as SGHTA and CDR2 as FQGNSA. J was trimmed by 7 bases and V by 5 bases; bases with no gene match: 7. The CDR3 is 13 amino acids. The whole variable domain, filled in from reference TRBV7-2 and TRBJ2-5, reads GAGVSQSPSNKVTEKGKDVELRCDPISGHTALYWYRQSLGQGLEFLIYFQGNSAPDKSGLPSDRFSAERTGGSVSTLTIQRTQQEDSAVYLCASSTGQASTQYFGPGTRLLVL.

The CDR3 protein is CASSPDSDDTQYF. The CDR3 nucleotides are TGTGCCAGCAGCCCCGATAGCGATGATACGCAGTATTTT. V is TRBV7-2 and J is TRBJ2-3; D perhaps matches TRBD2 (5 bases). The CDR3 extends over 13 amino acids. The germline CDR1 and CDR2 sequences are SGHTA and FQGNSA. The ends were cut back, 5 bases at V and 6 bases at J, with 12 bases in the middle. The whole variable domain, remainder taken from reference TRBV7-2 and TRBJ2-3, is GAGVSQSPSNKVTEKGKDVELRCDPISGHTALYWYRQSLGQGLEFLIYFQGNSAPDKSGLPSDRFSAERTGGSVSTLTIQRTQQEDSAVYLCASSPDSDDTQYFGPGTRLTVL.

V is TRBV30 and J is TRBJ1-2; D not resolved. V shed 1 base and J shed 4 bases, with 4 bases lying between them. Germline V gene data show CDR1 as GTSNPN and CDR2 as SVGIG (reference sequence). The length of the CDR3 is 11 residues. The CDR3 nucleotides read TGTGCCTGGAGTGCTTCCTATGGCTACACCTTC. Protein sequence: CAWSASYGYTF.

The V and J genes are TRBV7-3 and TRBJ2-2, with TRBD1 identical over 8 bases. The CDR3 sequence is 17 residues long. Germline CDR1 SGHTA, CDR2 FQGTGA. J was trimmed by 2 bases and V by 1 base; bases with no gene match: 6. CDR3: CASSLRPGGRNTGELFF. For the CDR3, the DNA is TGTGCCAGCAGCTTAAGGCCAGGGGGCCGTAACACCGGGGAGCTGTTTTTT.